The T cell receptor (beta chain) described here comes from a study of blood T cell repertoires in COVID-19. Some clones are missing from TCRdb's copy, which holds only in-frame ones; the method was immunoSEQ multiplex PCR. The data show about 360,000 clones, 88% seen once. The age range of participants was about 18 to 95 years, with residence in around 22 US areas. Germline values: CDR1 SGHRS, CDR2 YFSETQ. With V trimmed by 6 bases and J by 4 bases, 16 bases remained unmatched. CDR3 length: 17 amino acids. The clonotype originates from a woman aged 40-49 years with acute COVID-19. The chain recombines TRBV5-1 with TRBJ2-5; 9 bases align to TRBD2. Sequencing was performed on PBMCs or T cells enriched from blood (not recorded which). CDR3 residues: CASTPRLGGGAPETQYF. The CDR3 DNA follows: TGCGCCAGCACCCCACGCCTAGGCGGGGGGGCCCCAGAGACCCAGTACTTC.